A single sample gave rise to the 20 T cell receptor beta chains below, sequenced in a study of molecular identifiers for immune sequencing clone quantification. TCRdb re-analysed the PCR reads in MiXCR, keeping a single row per CDR3 protein. The repertoire has 40,000 to 65,000 distinct CDR3 sequences, roughly a third of them found once; the top ten carry less than 5%. Sequenced material: naive CD8+ T cells from blood, with Jurkat cell RNA spiked in. Subset defined: FACS-sorted CD8+CD4-CCR7+CD45RA+ naive T cells. These receptor sequences come from a human donor in good health. Some libraries in this study had Jurkat cell RNA spiked in.

The chain employs TRBV29-1 and TRBJ2-7, with D possibly matching TRBD1 (5 bases). The CDR3 is 12 amino acids. Germline CDR1 is SQVTM and CDR2 is ANQGSEA. V lost 8 bases, J lost 0 bases, and 11 bases lay in between. The CDR3 DNA is TGCAGCATAAGACAGAGCTCCTACGAGCAGTACTTC. Amino acids: CSIRQSSYEQYF.

V and J are TRBV5-4 and TRBJ2-7, with D possibly matching TRBD1 (6 bases). This CDR3 is built from 15 residues. V lost 0 bases and J lost 3, with 13 bases in between. Germline V gives CDR1 SGHNT, CDR2 YYREEE (reference sequence). CDR3 loop: CASSLGVLGGYEQYF. CDR3 bases: TGTGCCAGCAGCTTGGGTGTACTAGGGGGCTACGAGCAGTACTTC.

This clonotype is medium-sized within its sample. This rearrangement joins TRBV28 to TRBJ2-4; D not certain. V was clipped by 3 bases and J by 0 bases, with 6 bases between them. The CDR3 is made up of 14 amino acids. Germline V gives CDR1 MDHEN, CDR2 SYDVKM. CDR3 sequence: CASSFGLAKNIQYF. The DNA of the CDR3 is TGTGCCAGCAGTTTTGGGCTAGCCAAAAACATTCAGTACTTC.

This clonotype was observed a few times. J is TRBJ2-1 and V is TRBV7-2; D is undetermined. Germline CDR1 is SGHTA and CDR2 is FQGNSA. The CDR3 covers 16 residues. The V and J ends lost 1 base and 0 bases respectively, with 10 bases between them. The CDR3 coding sequence is TGTGCCAGCAGCTTAGGTATAGTCTCCTCCTACAATGAGCAGTTCTTC. Protein: CASSLGIVSSYNEQFF. Full variable domain (remainder filled in from reference TRBV7-2 and TRBJ2-1): GAGVSQSPSNKVTEKGKDVELRCDPISGHTALYWYRQSLGQGLEFLIYFQGNSAPDKSGLPSDRFSAERTGGSVSTLTIQRTQQEDSAVYLCASSLGIVSSYNEQFFGPGTRLTVL.

CDR3 nucleotides: TGTGCCAGCCACGGCGGAGAATACATTCAGTACTTC. Translating gives CASHGGEYIQYF. The chain is built from TRBV6-5 and TRBJ2-4; the D is unclear. This CDR3 has 12 amino acids. CDR1 is MNHEY and CDR2 is SVGAGI in the germline V gene. Trimming cost V 8 bases and J 8 bases, with 13 bases left between them.

The CDR3 DNA is TGTGCCAGCAGCCAAGAATCGGAGGTCAGAGGGTTCGACGAGCAGTACTTC. Protein: CASSQESEVRGFDEQYF. The chain uses TRBV14 and TRBJ2-7; D perhaps matches TRBD2 (5 bases). The CDR3 covers 17 residues. The V gene's germline CDR1 is SGHDN and CDR2 FVKESK. V lost 0 bases and J lost 5, with 20 bases in between.

This clonotype turned up a few times. The chain is built from TRBV25-1 and TRBJ2-3; 8 nucleotides line up with TRBD1. CDR1 MGHDK and CDR2 SYGVNS come from the germline V gene. With 4 bases clipped from V and 3 bases from J, the junction kept 0 bases outside the gene matches. CDR3 length: 13 residues. The CDR3 loop reads CASSGQGTDTQYF. CDR3 nucleotides: TGTGCCAGCAGTGGACAGGGGACAGATACGCAGTATTTT.

This clonotype was picked up many times. The chain has TRBV5-1 and TRBJ2-3; D possibly corresponds to TRBD2 (6 bases). V was clipped by 4 bases and J by 2 bases, with 11 bases between them. The CDR3 extends over 14 amino acids. From germline, CDR1 is SGHRS and CDR2 YFSETQ. The CDR3 region has the DNA TGCGCCAGCAGCGCCTGGACTAACACAGATACGCAGTATTTT. It codes for CASSAWTNTDTQYF.

In its sample, this clonotype was seen many times. This sequence joins TRBV9 and TRBJ2-7; perhaps TRBD2 as D (6 bases). CDR3 size: 13 residues. Germline values: CDR1 SGDLS, CDR2 YYNGEE. Trimming took 4 bases from V and 2 from J, leaving 10 bases between them. CDR3 DNA sequence: TGTGCCAGCAGCCCGCCGGGGGCCTACGAGCAGTACTTC. The encoded protein is CASSPPGAYEQYF. Variable domain in full (rest from reference TRBV9 and TRBJ2-7): DSGVTQTPKHLITATGQRVTLRCSPRSGDLSVYWYQQSLDQGLQFLIQYYNGEERAKGNILERFSAQQFPDLHSELNLSSLELGDSALYFCASSPPGAYEQYFGPGTRLTVT.

The chain uses TRBV11-2 and TRBJ2-3; maybe TRBD1 (6 bases). In germline, CDR1 is SGHAT, CDR2 FQNNGV. Trimming took 5 bases from V and 2 from J, leaving 20 bases between them. CDR3 length: 17 residues. The CDR3 DNA sequence: TGTGCCAGCAGCCAGACGCCTCCGGGACATTACACAGATACGCAGTATTTT. As protein: CASSQTPPGHYTDTQYF. Complete variable domain (other parts from reference TRBV11-2 and TRBJ2-3): EAGVAQSPRYKIIEKRQSVAFWCNPISGHATLYWYQQILGQGPKLLIQFQNNGVVDDSQLPKDRFSAERLKGVDSTLKIQPAKLEDSAVYLCASSQTPPGHYTDTQYFGPGTRLTVL.

A note on this clonotype: This may be a read error, as it is one base from a much larger clone. No conserved phenylalanine or tryptophan ends this CDR3, so it is likely a read error. The chain joins TRBV6-2 or TRBV6-3 to TRBJ2-7, with D hard to call. This CDR3 has 11 amino acids. Trimming left V 4 bases short and J 4 bases short, with 5 bases between. Germline values: CDR1 MNHEY, CDR2 SVGEGT. The CDR3 DNA is TGTGCCAGCAGTTTCAAGTACGAGCAGTACCTC. It yields the protein CASSFKYEQYL.

V usage is TRBV28 and J usage is TRBJ2-7, with TRBD1 as a possible D gene (6 bases). The CDR3 length is 15 residues. Trimming shortened V by 6 bases and J by 2 bases, and 17 bases separated the two germline ends. Germline lookup yields CDR1 MDHEN and CDR2 SYDVKM. The CDR3 here is CASSQTGSPTYEQYF. The CDR3 nucleotides are TGTGCCAGCAGCCAAACAGGGAGCCCCACCTACGAGCAGTACTTC. Together with reference TRBV28 and TRBJ2-7, the CDR3 gives the full variable domain: DVKVTQSSRYLVKRTGEKVFLECVQDMDHENMFWYRQDPGLGLRLIYFSYDVKMKEKGDIPEGYSVSREKKERFSLILESASTNQTSMYLCASSQTGSPTYEQYFGPGTRLTVT.

This clonotype was detected a few times. The chain uses TRBV6-2 or TRBV6-3 and TRBJ2-3; 8 nucleotides match TRBD1. Losses at the gene ends were 10 bases for V and 3 bases for J; bases not matched to a gene: 12. The CDR3 consists of 15 residues. From germline, CDR1 is MNHEY and CDR2 SVGEGT. For the CDR3, the DNA is TGTGCCACCCGCAGCTGGACAGGGCCGACAGATACGCAGTATTTT. This sequence encodes CATRSWTGPTDTQYF.

This clonotype was seen ten or more times. The CDR3 DNA reads TGTGCCAGCAGCGCTCTGGGGGGGACTAATGAAAAACTGTTTTTT. It translates to CASSALGGTNEKLFF. The chain joins TRBV6-5 to TRBJ1-4; maybe TRBD1 (5 bases). Germline CDR1 reads MNHEY; CDR2 reads SVGAGI. Trimming stripped 6 bases from V and 2 bases from J, with 13 bases between. The CDR3 totals 15 residues.

This clonotype was seen a few times. The chain recombines TRBV4-3 with TRBJ1-6; D is possibly TRBD1 (5 bases). V lost 0 bases, J lost 9 bases, and 18 bases lay in between. This CDR3 is built from 17 residues. Germline V lookup: CDR1 LGHNA, CDR2 YSLEER. CDR3 protein: CASSQDLQAFSASPLHF. The CDR3 DNA reads TGCGCCAGCAGCCAAGACTTACAGGCGTTTTCGGCTTCACCCCTCCACTTT.

This clonotype has a count of ten or more. The chain recombines TRBV28 with TRBJ1-5; D gene unclear. The CDR3 is made up of 11 amino acids. Germline assignment: CDR1 MDHEN and CDR2 SYDVKM. V dropped 8 bases and J dropped 3 bases, with 5 bases sitting between them. CDR3 nucleotide sequence: TGTGCCAGCTCCCTCAATCAGCCCCAGCATTTT. Translating it yields CASSLNQPQHF.

Note on this clonotype: A clone one base away is much larger, so this may be a read error. V gene TRBV6-2 or TRBV6-3 combines with J gene TRBJ1-5; D might be TRBD1 (6 bases). This CDR3 spans 14 amino acids. The V gene's germline CDR1 is MNHEY and CDR2 SVGEGT. The CDR3 DNA follows: TGTGCCAGCAGCAAAACGGGGGCAAATCAGCCCCAGCAATTT. This sequence encodes CASSKTGANQPQQF.

This clonotype was found many times. The genes are TRBV29-1 and TRBJ2-7, with 8 bases that match TRBD1. V dropped 6 bases and J dropped 4; count of bases not matched to a gene: 5. Germline lookup yields CDR1 SQVTM and CDR2 ANQGSEA. This CDR3 comprises 12 residues. The CDR3 spells CSVETGVYEQYF. CDR3 nucleotides: TGCAGCGTAGAGACAGGGGTATACGAGCAGTACTTC.

V and J are TRBV27 and TRBJ2-5, with D unresolved. CDR1 is MNHEY, CDR2 SMNVEV, per germline (reference sequence). V lost 4 bases and J lost 4, with 13 bases in between. CDR3 size: 14 residues. CDR3 bases: TGTGCCAGCAGTTATAGAGGACGGGTAGAGACCCAGTACTTC. Its protein is CASSYRGRVETQYF.

The sample holds a few counts of this clonotype. The gene calls are TRBV6-2 or TRBV6-3 and TRBJ2-7, with 8 bases that match TRBD1. This CDR3 region has 13 residues. V trimming: 7 bases; J trimming: 5 bases; junction bases outside the gene matches: 7. Germline V gene sequence: CDR1 MNHEY, CDR2 SVGEGT. CDR3 sequence reads: CASIKDREHEQYF. CDR3 sequence (DNA): TGTGCCAGCATCAAGGACAGGGAACACGAGCAGTACTTC.